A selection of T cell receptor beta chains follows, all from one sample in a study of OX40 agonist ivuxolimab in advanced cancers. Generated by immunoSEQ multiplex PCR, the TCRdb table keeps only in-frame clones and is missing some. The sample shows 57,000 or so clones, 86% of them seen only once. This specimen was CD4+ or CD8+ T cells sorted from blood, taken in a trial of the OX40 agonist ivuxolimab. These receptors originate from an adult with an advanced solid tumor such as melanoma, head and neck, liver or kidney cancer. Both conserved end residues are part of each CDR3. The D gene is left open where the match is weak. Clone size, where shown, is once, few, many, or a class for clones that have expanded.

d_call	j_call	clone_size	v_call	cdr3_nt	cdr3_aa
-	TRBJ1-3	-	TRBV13	TGTGCCAGCAACCCGGGACAAGCAGGAAACACCATATATTTT	CASNPGQAGNTIYF
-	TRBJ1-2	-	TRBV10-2	TGCGCCAGCAGTTACGACAGACTTAGATATGGCTACACCTTC	CASSYDRLRYGYTF
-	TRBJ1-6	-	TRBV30	TGTGCCTGGAGACTCTCCGGACATTCACCCCTCCACTTT	CAWRLSGHSPLHF
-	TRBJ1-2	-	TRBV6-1	TGTGCCAGCGTTATAGGGGAGAAGGGCTACACCTTC	CASVIGEKGYTF
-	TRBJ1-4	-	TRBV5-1	TGCGCCAGCAGCTTGGGCCCAAATGAAAAACTGTTTTTT	CASSLGPNEKLFF
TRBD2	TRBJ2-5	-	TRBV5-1	TGCGCCAGCAGCCCTGGACTAGCGCAACAAGAGACCCAGTACTTC	CASSPGLAQQETQYF
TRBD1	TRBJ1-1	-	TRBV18	TGTGCCAGCTCACCTGGGACAGACATGAACACTGAAGCTTTCTTT	CASSPGTDMNTEAFF
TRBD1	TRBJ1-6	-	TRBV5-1	TGCGCCAGCAGCCTACTCGACAGGGTCAGCTCCTATAATTCACCCCTCCACTTT	CASSLLDRVSSYNSPLHF
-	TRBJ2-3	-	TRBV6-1	TGTGCCAGCAGTGAAATGCATGGAAGGGATACGCAGTATTTT	CASSEMHGRDTQYF
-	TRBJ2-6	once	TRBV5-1	TGCGCCAGCAGCTCCGGGGGGCAGGGCTGGGCCCGAGGGGCCAACGTCCTGACTTTC	CASSSGGQGWARGANVLTF
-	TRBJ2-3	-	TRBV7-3	TGTGCCAGCAGCCTCGGGACTTCTCCAGATACGCAGTATTTT	CASSLGTSPDTQYF
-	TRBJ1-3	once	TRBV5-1	TGCGCCAGCAGCTTGGTGGCGGGGCAGTCTGGAAACACCATATATTTT	CASSLVAGQSGNTIYF
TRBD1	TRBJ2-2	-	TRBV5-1	TGCGCCAGCAGCAGGACAGGGGTGTTGACCGGGGAGCTGTTTTTT	CASSRTGVLTGELFF
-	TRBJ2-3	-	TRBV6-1	TGTGCCAGCAGTGAGCCCGGGGGCGCAAAAGATACGCAGTATTTT	CASSEPGGAKDTQYF
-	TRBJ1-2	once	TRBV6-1	TGTGCCAGCAGTGTGCGCATGGGGGGCTACACCTTC	CASSVRMGGYTF
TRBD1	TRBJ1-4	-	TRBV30	TGTGCCTGGGGGCTACAGGGGGCAGCAACTAATGAAAAACTGTTTTTT	CAWGLQGAATNEKLFF
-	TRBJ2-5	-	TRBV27	TGTGCCAGCAGTTCCCTTAGTAGTGGGACCCAGTACTTC	CASSSLSSGTQYF
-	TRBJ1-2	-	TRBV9	TGTGCCAGCAGCGTAGGGATAGGGACCGGAGGGAGCTATGGCTACACCTTC	CASSVGIGTGGSYGYTF
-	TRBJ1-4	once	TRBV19	TGTGCCAGTAGTCCCGGGGCGCCAACTAATGAAAAACTGTTTTTT	CASSPGAPTNEKLFF
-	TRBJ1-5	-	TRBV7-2	TGTGCCAGCAGCTTAGAGGTAGGGGCTAGCAATCAGCCCCAGCATTTT	CASSLEVGASNQPQHF
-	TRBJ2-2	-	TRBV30	TGTGCCTGGAGTGTACGATCCGCCACCGGGGAGCTGTTTTTT	CAWSVRSATGELFF
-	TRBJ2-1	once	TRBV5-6	TGTGCCAGCAGCCTGCCCGGCAGAGACAATGAGCAGTTCTTC	CASSLPGRDNEQFF
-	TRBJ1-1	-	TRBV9	TGTGCCAGCAGCGCTAGGCAGATTAACACTGAGGCTTTCTTT	CASSARQINTEAFF
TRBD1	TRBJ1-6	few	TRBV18	TGTGCCAGCTCACCCCCTACTCGGACAGGGGGGAATTCACCCCTCCACTTT	CASSPPTRTGGNSPLHF
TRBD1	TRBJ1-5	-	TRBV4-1	TGCGCCAGCAGCCAAGGCCGACAGGGGACTCAGCCCCAGCATTTT	CASSQGRQGTQPQHF
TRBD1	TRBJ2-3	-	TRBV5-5	TGTGCCAGCAGGGACAGGGTAGTCACAGATACGCAGTATTTT	CASRDRVVTDTQYF
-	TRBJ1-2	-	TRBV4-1	TGCGCCAGCAGCCAAGTGGGCAGCTATGGCTACACCTTC	CASSQVGSYGYTF
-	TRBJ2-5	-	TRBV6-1	TGTGCCAGCAGTGGGTACCAAGAGACCCAGTACTTC	CASSGYQETQYF
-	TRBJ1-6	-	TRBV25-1	TGTGCCAGTAGTGAAACGGGACTCCCAGCGGCACCCCTCCACTTT	CASSETGLPAAPLHF